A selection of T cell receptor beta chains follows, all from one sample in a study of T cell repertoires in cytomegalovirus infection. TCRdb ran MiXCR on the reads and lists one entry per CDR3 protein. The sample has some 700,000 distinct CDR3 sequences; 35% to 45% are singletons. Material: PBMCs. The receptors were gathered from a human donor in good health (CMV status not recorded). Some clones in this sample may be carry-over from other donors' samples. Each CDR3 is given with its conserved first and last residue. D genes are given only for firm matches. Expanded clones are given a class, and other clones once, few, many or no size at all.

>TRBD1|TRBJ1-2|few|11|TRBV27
TGTGCCAGCAGATGGACAGGAGGCTACACCTTC
CASRWTGGYTF
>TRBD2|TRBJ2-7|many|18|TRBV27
TGTGCCAGCAGTACCCCCAGGTGGACTAGCGGGGGCTCCTACGAGCAGTACTTC
CASSTPRWTSGGSYEQYF
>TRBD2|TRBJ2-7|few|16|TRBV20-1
TGCAGTGCTCCCGCCCGCGGGAGAATCGCAGGCTACGAGCAGTACTTC
CSAPARGRIAGYEQYF
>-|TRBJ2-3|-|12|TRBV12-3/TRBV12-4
TGTGCCGGGTCCTACGGATCAGATACGCAGTATTTT
CAGSYGSDTQYF
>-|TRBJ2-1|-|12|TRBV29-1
TGCAGCGTTTCACCCGGCGGCAATGAGCAGTTCTTC
CSVSPGGNEQFF
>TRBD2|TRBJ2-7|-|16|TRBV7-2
TGTGCCAGCCTCTTATTAGGGACTAAGAGCTCCTACGAGCAGTACTTC
CASLLLGTKSSYEQYF
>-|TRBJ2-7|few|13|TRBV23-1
TGCGCCAGCACTTCGATTAAGACCTACGAGCAGTACTTC
CASTSIKTYEQYF
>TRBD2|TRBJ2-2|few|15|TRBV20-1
TGCAGTGCTAGAATACTAGCGGTAAACACCGGGGAGCTGTTTTTT
CSARILAVNTGELFF
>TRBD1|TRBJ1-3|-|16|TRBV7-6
TGTGCCAGCAGCTTTAGACAGGGACACTCTGGAAACACCATATATTTT
CASSFRQGHSGNTIYF
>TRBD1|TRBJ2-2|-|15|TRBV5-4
TGTGCCAGCAGCTTGGGGGACAGAGGCACCGGGGAGCTGTTTTTT
CASSLGDRGTGELFF
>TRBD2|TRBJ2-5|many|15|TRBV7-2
TGTGCCAGCAGCTTTAGCGGGGGGGCCGGAGAGACCCAGTACTTC
CASSFSGGAGETQYF
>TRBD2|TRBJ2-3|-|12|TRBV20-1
TGCAGTCCTAGCGGGAGCACAGATACGCAGTATTTT
CSPSGSTDTQYF
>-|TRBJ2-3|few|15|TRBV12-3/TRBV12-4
TGTGCCAGCAGTCCCCAGGCCGCTAGCACAGATACGCAGTATTTT
CASSPQAASTDTQYF
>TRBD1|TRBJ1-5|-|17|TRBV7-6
TGTGCCAGCAGCTTAACGAACGACAGGGGGATCAATCAGCACCAGCATTTT
CASSLTNDRGINQHQHF
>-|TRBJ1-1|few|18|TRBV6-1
TGTGCCAGCAGTGAAAACCCCTTTAACCCCTCAATGAACACTGAAGCTTTCTTT
CASSENPFNPSMNTEAFF
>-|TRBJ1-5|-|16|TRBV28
TGTGCCAGCAGTTTAAACCAGGGGTATAGCAATCAGCCCCAGCATTTT
CASSLNQGYSNQPQHF
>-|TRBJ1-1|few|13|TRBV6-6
TGTGCCAGCAGTTACTCGATTATCACTGAAGCTTTCTTT
CASSYSIITEAFF
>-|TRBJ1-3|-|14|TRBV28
TGTGCCAGCAGTTCCCACCGGACAGCGAACACCATATATTTT
CASSSHRTANTIYF
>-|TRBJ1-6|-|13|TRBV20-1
TGCAGTGCTACAACCCCGGGGGTTTCACCCCTCCACTTT
CSATTPGVSPLHF
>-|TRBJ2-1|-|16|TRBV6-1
TGTGCCAGCAGTGGGGCGGGATCAAGCTCCTACAATGAGCAGTTCTTC
CASSGAGSSSYNEQFF
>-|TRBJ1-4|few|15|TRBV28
TGTGCCAGCAGGACCAACGGGGGGCTAGGTGAAAAACTGTTTTTT
CASRTNGGLGEKLFF
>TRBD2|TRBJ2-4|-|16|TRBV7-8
TGTGCCAGCAGCTTAAGCGGGGCAAGTACCAAAAACATTCAGTACTTC
CASSLSGASTKNIQYF
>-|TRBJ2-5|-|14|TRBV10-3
TGTGCCATCAGTCCGACAGACAGGCCCGAGACCCAGTACTTC
CAISPTDRPETQYF
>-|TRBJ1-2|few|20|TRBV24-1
TGTGCCACCCCAAAAATACCCGAGGGGGAGGATAGTCCGGATGACTATGGCTACACCTTC
CATPKIPEGEDSPDDYGYTF
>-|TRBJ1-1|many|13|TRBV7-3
TGTGCCAGCAGCCAGACACCGAACACTGAAGCTTTCTTT
CASSQTPNTEAFF
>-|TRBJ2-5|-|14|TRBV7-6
TGTGCCAGCAGCCCAGGGGTCCGGCAAGAGACCCAGTACTTC
CASSPGVRQETQYF
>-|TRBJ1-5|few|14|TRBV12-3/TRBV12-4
TGTGCCAGCAGTTTAGATCGGGTATCTCAGCCCCAGCATTTT
CASSLDRVSQPQHF
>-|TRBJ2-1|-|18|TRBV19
TGTGCCAGTAGTATAGGTAGAGTAGGGCAGGTACCCTACAATGAGCAGTTCTTC
CASSIGRVGQVPYNEQFF
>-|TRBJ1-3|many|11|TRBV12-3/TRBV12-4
TGTGCCAGCAGCTTAGGAAACACCATATATTTT
CASSLGNTIYF
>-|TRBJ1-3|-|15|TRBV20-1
TGCAGTGCTTATCGCACCGGGACTGCTGGAAACACCATATATTTT
CSAYRTGTAGNTIYF
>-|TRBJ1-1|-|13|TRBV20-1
TGCAGTGCTAGAGACCAGCTATACACTGAAGCTTTCTTT
CSARDQLYTEAFF
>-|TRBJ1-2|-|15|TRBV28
TGTGCCAGCAGCCTTCCGGGGAGGAGTCCCTATGGCTACACCTTC
CASSLPGRSPYGYTF
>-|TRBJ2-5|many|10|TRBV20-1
TGCAGTGCCATCCAGGAGACCCAGTACTTC
CSAIQETQYF
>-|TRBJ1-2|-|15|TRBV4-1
TGCGCCAGCATTCTAGACCGCGATTACCACTATGGCTACACCTTC
CASILDRDYHYGYTF
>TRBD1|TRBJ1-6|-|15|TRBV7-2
TGTGCCAGCAGCTTCCGACAGGGAGGTGGGTCACCCCTCCACTTT
CASSFRQGGGSPLHF
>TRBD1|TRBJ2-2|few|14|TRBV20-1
TGCAGTGCCTTGACAGGGGTCGTCACCGGGGAGCTGTTTTTT
CSALTGVVTGELFF
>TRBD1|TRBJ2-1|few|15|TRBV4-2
TGTGCCAGCAGCCAAAATCCGGGACAGGCGAATGAGCAGTTCTTC
CASSQNPGQANEQFF
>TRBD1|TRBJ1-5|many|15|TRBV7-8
TGTGCCAGCAGCTCCGACAGGGGAAGCAATCAGCCCCAGCATTTT
CASSSDRGSNQPQHF
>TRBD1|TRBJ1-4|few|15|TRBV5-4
TGTGCCAGCAGCTGGCAGGGGGCGGCTAATGAAAAACTGTTTTTT
CASSWQGAANEKLFF
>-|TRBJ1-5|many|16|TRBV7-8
TGTGCCAGCAGTCCCAGAAATTGGGGGGCTTCGGAGCCCCAGCATTTT
CASSPRNWGASEPQHF